The 32 T cell receptor beta chains listed next were all sequenced from one sample in a study of beta chain features in type 1 diabetes. Expressed TCRB transcripts were sequenced because the entire RNA isolate underwent reverse transcription. Sequenced by immunoSEQ multiplex PCR; TCRdb stores in-frame clones only, minus some. The table has 250,000 or so clones, 27% seen once. What was sequenced was central memory CD4+ T cells from blood. The receptor source for this set is a young man in good health.

This chain connects TRBV27 to TRBJ1-5; D ambiguous. This CDR3 has 14 amino acids. Germline CDR1 MNHEY, CDR2 SMNVEV (reference sequence). Trimming removed 5 bases at V and 2 bases at J, with 10 bases between. In DNA, the CDR3 is TGTGCCAGCAGTAGGGTGGTAGGCAATCAGCCCCAGCATTTT. It encodes CASSRVVGNQPQHF.

This clone was seen more than once but under ten times. The J gene is TRBJ2-5, the V gene TRBV7-2; D is ambiguous. The CDR3 has 15 amino acids. CDR1 and CDR2 (germline): SGHTA, FQGNSA. Trimming cost V 0 bases and J 5 bases, with 13 bases left between them. The DNA for the CDR3 is TGTGCCAGCAGCTTAGCCACGAACCATGGGGAGACCCAGTACTTC. It encodes CASSLATNHGETQYF.

This chain uses TRBV7-2 with TRBJ1-5; no clear D gene. The V gene lost 5 bases and the J gene lost 2 bases, with 13 bases spanning the gap. CDR1 is SGHTA and CDR2 is FQGNSA in the germline V gene. This CDR3 is built from 15 residues. CDR3 DNA: TGTGCCAGCAGCCCAGGACCCGGAGGCAATCAGCCCCAGCATTTT. It codes for CASSPGPGGNQPQHF. Combining the CDR3 with reference TRBV7-2 and TRBJ1-5 gives the whole variable domain GAGVSQSPSNKVTEKGKDVELRCDPISGHTALYWYRQSLGQGLEFLIYFQGNSAPDKSGLPSDRFSAERTGGSVSTLTIQRTQQEDSAVYLCASSPGPGGNQPQHFGDGTRLSIL.

Concerning this clone: A read error may produce the germline difference seen at one junction end. Different DNA sequences within this sample yield the same CDR3. This chain uses TRBV6-6 with TRBJ1-1; 9 bases are shared with TRBD1. The CDR3 is 16 amino acids. Germline-derived CDR1 and CDR2 are MNHNY and SVGAGI (reference sequence). CDR3 protein: CASSSTTGGMNTEAFF. The DNA for the CDR3 is TGTGCAAGCAGTTCCACGACAGGGGGGATGAACACTGAAGCTTTCTTT.

CDR3 region: CASSSKREPYSPLHF. CDR3 nucleotides: TGTGCCAGCAGCTCTAAACGGGAACCTTATTCACCCCTCCACTTT. The J gene is TRBJ1-6, the V gene TRBV5-6; no reliable D call. This CDR3 comprises 15 residues. Trimming took off 3 bases at V and 8 bases at J, with 15 bases between the two ends. Germline V gene lookup returns CDR1 SGHDT and CDR2 YYEEEE.

The V gene is TRBV5-1, the J gene TRBJ2-3; 10 nucleotides agree with TRBD1. This CDR3 comprises 15 residues. With 4 bases clipped from V and 3 bases from J, the junction kept 5 bases outside the gene matches. CDR1 and CDR2 from the germline V gene are SGHRS and YFSETQ. Here the CDR3 DNA reads TGCGCCAGCAGCCACGGACAGGGGGTTACAGATACGCAGTATTTT. Amino acid sequence: CASSHGQGVTDTQYF.

This chain uses TRBV5-6 with TRBJ2-1; D perhaps matches TRBD1 (6 bases). CDR1 is SGHDT and CDR2 is YYEEEE in the germline V gene. Trimming shortened V by 4 bases and J by 3 bases, and 20 bases separated the two germline ends. The CDR3 extends over 17 amino acids. The CDR3 sequence: CASSAAEYYRDYNEQFF. The CDR3 nucleotides read TGTGCCAGCAGCGCGGCCGAATACTACAGGGACTACAATGAGCAGTTCTTC.

This clone came up a few times. The chain combines TRBV5-1 with TRBJ2-3; 7 positions match TRBD2. The germline CDR1 and CDR2 sequences are SGHRS and YFSETQ. The junction had 7 bases not matched to a gene; V was cut back by 3 bases and J by 0 bases. The CDR3 sequence is 16 residues long. In DNA, the CDR3 is TGCGCCAGCAGCTATCTAGCGGCTCCTAGCACAGATACGCAGTATTTT. Protein product: CASSYLAAPSTDTQYF. Together with reference TRBV5-1 and TRBJ2-3, the CDR3 gives the full variable domain: KAGVTQTPRYLIKTRGQQVTLSCSPISGHRSVSWYQQTPGQGLQFLFEYFSETQRNKGNFPGRFSGRQFSNSRSEMNVSTLELGDSALYLCASSYLAAPSTDTQYFGPGTRLTVL.

The chain uses TRBV29-1 and TRBJ2-5; TRBD2 aligns across 11 bases. The CDR3 extends over 14 amino acids. With 4 bases clipped from V and 4 bases from J, the junction kept 5 bases outside the gene matches. CDR1 and CDR2 (germline): SQVTM, ANQGSEA. Written as DNA, the CDR3 is TGCAGCGTTGGGGCTAGCGGGGGGCCAGAGACCCAGTACTTC. It translates to CSVGASGGPETQYF.

The chain is built from TRBV7-8 and TRBJ2-1, with TRBD2 matching 9 bases. The V segment lost 6 bases and the J segment 6 bases; nucleotides outside the gene matches: 9. In germline, CDR1 is SGHVS, CDR2 FQNEAQ. CDR3 length equals 15 residues. The CDR3 here is CASSISGSMGNEQFF. In nucleotides, the CDR3 is TGTGCCAGCAGTATTAGCGGGAGTATGGGCAATGAGCAGTTCTTC.

This clone has more than one count but fewer than ten. This chain joins TRBV5-1 and TRBJ2-5, with 9 bases matching TRBD2. Germline loops: CDR1 SGHRS, CDR2 YFSETQ. The CDR3 covers 13 residues. V was pared by 7 bases and J by 5 bases, with 6 bases of the junction left unmatched. CDR3 nucleotide sequence: TGCGCCAGCGGTAGCGGGAGTTCTGAGACCCAGTACTTC. Encoded protein: CASGSGSSETQYF. The full variable domain, with the rest looked up from reference TRBV5-1 and TRBJ2-5, is KAGVTQTPRYLIKTRGQQVTLSCSPISGHRSVSWYQQTPGQGLQFLFEYFSETQRNKGNFPGRFSGRQFSNSRSEMNVSTLELGDSALYLCASGSGSSETQYFGPGTRLLVL.

This clone is medium-sized within its sample. This chain joins TRBV2 and TRBJ2-3; D is uncertain. Germline CDR1 and CDR2: SNHLY and FYNNEI. The CDR3 spans 15 residues. V shed 7 bases and J shed 3 bases, with 17 bases lying between them. Here the CDR3 reads CASILSDPKTDTQYF. The CDR3 DNA reads TGTGCCAGCATCTTAAGCGACCCAAAGACAGATACGCAGTATTTT.

This clone was seen a few times. This chain links TRBV29-1 with TRBJ1-2; 9 bases map to TRBD1. Germline trimming cut 7 bases from V and 5 bases from J; bases unmatched to any gene: 11. This CDR3 region has 14 residues. The germline gives CDR1 SQVTM, CDR2 ANQGSEA. DNA for the CDR3: TGCAGCGGTCAGGGAGGACAGGGGAATTATGGCTACACCTTC. Translating gives CSGQGGQGNYGYTF. Drawing the rest from reference TRBV29-1 and TRBJ1-2, the complete variable domain is SAVISQKPSRDICQRGTSLTIQCQVDSQVTMMFWYRQQPGQSLTLIATANQGSEATYESGFVIDKFPISRPNLTFSTLTVSNMSPEDSSIYLCSGQGGQGNYGYTFGSGTRLTVV.

This clone was detected a few times. V and J are TRBV29-1 and TRBJ1-5, with D uncertain. The germline V gene has CDR1 SQVTM and CDR2 ANQGSEA. Trimming removed 4 bases from V and 4 bases from J, with 11 bases in between. The CDR3 runs 13 residues. The CDR3 nucleotides are TGCAGCGTTGTGACCTCAATAAATCAGCCCCAGCATTTT. Translation gives CSVVTSINQPQHF. Looking up the rest from reference TRBV29-1 and TRBJ1-5 gives the full variable domain: SAVISQKPSRDICQRGTSLTIQCQVDSQVTMMFWYRQQPGQSLTLIATANQGSEATYESGFVIDKFPISRPNLTFSTLTVSNMSPEDSSIYLCSVVTSINQPQHFGDGTRLSIL.

Only a few counts were recorded for this clone. V is TRBV6-5 and J is TRBJ2-1, with D uncertain. CDR1 MNHEY and CDR2 SVGAGI come from the germline V gene. Deletions cut 2 bases from V and 9 bases from J, with 11 bases between. This CDR3 contains 13 residues. CDR3: CASSYTSESEQFF. The CDR3 coding sequence is TGTGCCAGCAGTTACACCAGCGAGAGTGAGCAGTTCTTC.

This clone has only a few counts. This chain uses TRBV5-1 with TRBJ2-3; D possibly corresponds to TRBD2 (7 bases). The V end was cut by 2 bases, the J end by 0 bases, with 13 bases between. CDR1 SGHRS and CDR2 YFSETQ come from the germline V gene. CDR3 length: 16 amino acids. CDR3 coding DNA: TGCGCCAGCAGCTTCGCGGGGGACACCAGCACAGATACGCAGTATTTT. This gives the protein CASSFAGDTSTDTQYF.

This clone has just a few counts. The sample contains more than one DNA sequence encoding this CDR3. The chain is built from TRBV2 and TRBJ2-7, with a tentative D call TRBD2 (7 bases). The V end lost 4 bases, the J end lost 2 bases, and 9 bases lay between the germline ends. Germline CDR1 reads SNHLY; CDR2 reads FYNNEI. The CDR3 covers 13 residues. The CDR3 bases are TGTGCCAGCAGTGTCGGGGGGCCCTACGAGCAGTACTTC. Protein: CASSVGGPYEQYF. Looking up the rest from reference TRBV2 and TRBJ2-7 gives the full variable domain: EPEVTQTPSHQVTQMGQEVILRCVPISNHLYFYWYRQILGQKVEFLVSFYNNEISEKSEIFDDQFSVERPDGSNFTLKIRSTKLEDSAMYFCASSVGGPYEQYFGPGTRLTVT.

The chain recombines TRBV6-5 with TRBJ2-7; D might be TRBD2 (5 bases). The CDR3 loop spans 11 amino acids. CDR1 is MNHEY and CDR2 is SVGAGI in the germline V gene. V lost 7 bases and J 7 bases, leaving 11 bases between the germline ends. This CDR3 is CASTRRGEQYF. CDR3 bases: TGTGCCAGCACCCGCCGGGGTGAGCAGTACTTC.

This clone was detected ten times or more. The chain carries TRBV19 and TRBJ2-5; possible D gene TRBD1, 6 bases. CDR3 size: 13 residues. Trimming left V 8 bases short and J 2 bases short, with 12 bases between. Germline-derived CDR1 and CDR2 are LNHDA and SQIVND (reference sequence). DNA of the CDR3: TGTGCCAGTTCTCAGGACAGTCAAGAGACCCAGTACTTC. Its translation is CASSQDSQETQYF.

The V gene is TRBV7-9, the J gene TRBJ2-7, with D unresolved. Germline CDR1 SEHNR, CDR2 FQNEAQ (reference sequence). The V and J ends lost 7 bases and 1 base respectively, with 17 bases between them. The CDR3 totals 15 residues. CDR3 coding DNA: TGTGCCAGCAATCTGAAAGGCGACGGATCCTACGAGCAGTACTTC. Translating gives CASNLKGDGSYEQYF.

The chain links TRBV4-2 to TRBJ2-1; D is undetermined. Trimming took 0 bases from V and 7 from J, leaving 13 bases between them. There are 15 residues in the CDR3. Germline lookup yields CDR1 LGHNA and CDR2 YNFKEQ. CDR3 sequence reads: CASSQEGSRANEQFF. The CDR3 nucleotides read TGTGCCAGCAGCCAAGAAGGCTCTAGAGCGAATGAGCAGTTCTTC.

The CDR3 DNA is TGTGCCAGCTCCCGGCTACTGACAACTGGGCGCGTACAGCCCCAGCATTTT. This translates into CASSRLLTTGRVQPQHF. The V gene is TRBV18, the J gene TRBJ1-5; no clear D. Germline CDR1 and CDR2: KGHSH and LQKENI. CDR3 length: 17 residues. V was clipped by 6 bases and J by 7 bases, with 25 bases between them.

In this sample, this clone turned up a few times. J is TRBJ2-1 and V is TRBV29-1; perhaps D is TRBD1 or TRBD2 (5 bases each). CDR1 is SQVTM and CDR2 is ANQGSEA in the germline V gene. V lost 7 bases to trimming and J lost 0 bases, with 16 bases between them. This CDR3 is 15 amino acids long. CDR3 amino acids: CSGPRGPSSYNEQFF. The CDR3 DNA reads as TGCAGCGGTCCCCGGGGACCTAGCTCCTACAATGAGCAGTTCTTC.

The chain employs TRBV9 and TRBJ2-1; D is possibly TRBD1 or TRBD2 (5 bases each). CDR1 and CDR2 (germline): SGDLS, YYNGEE. V gave up 3 bases and J gave up 7 bases, with 14 bases separating them. CDR3 size: 14 residues. CDR3 in DNA: TGTGCCAGCAGCGAGGCTACGGGGCCAAATGAGCAGTTCTTC. It codes for CASSEATGPNEQFF.

This clone came up a few times. The chain combines TRBV29-1 with TRBJ1-1, with D unclear. The CDR3 consists of 13 residues. CDR1 SQVTM and CDR2 ANQGSEA come from the germline V gene. Trimming took 4 bases from V and 5 from J, leaving 14 bases between them. CDR3 nucleotide sequence: TGCAGCGTTGTAGGGATAAAGGAGACTGAAGCTTTCTTT. It specifies CSVVGIKETEAFF.

In this sample, this clone turned up a few times. J is TRBJ2-7 and V is TRBV12-5; TRBD2 aligns across 13 bases. From germline, CDR1 is LGHNT and CDR2 FRNRAP. V gave up 3 bases and J gave up 5 bases; unmatched junction bases: 1. This CDR3 spans 14 amino acids. The CDR3: CASGLGLAGDEQYF. CDR3 sequence (DNA): TGTGCTAGTGGTTTAGGACTAGCGGGGGACGAGCAGTACTTC.

V and J are TRBV11-2 and TRBJ1-1, with 7 positions matching TRBD1. Germline V CDR1 and CDR2: SGHAT, FQNNGV. Unmatched junction bases numbered 7, after V lost 5 bases and J lost 4 bases. CDR3 size: 14 residues. The CDR3 nucleotides are TGTGCCAGCAGCGCCTCAACAGGGGTCACTGAAGCTTTCTTT. This encodes CASSASTGVTEAFF.

The gene calls are TRBV7-2 and TRBJ2-2, with unresolved D. The CDR3 has 13 amino acids. Per germline, CDR1 SGHTA and CDR2 FQGNSA. Trimming shortened V by 5 bases and J by 2 bases, and 6 bases separated the two germline ends. The CDR3 protein is CASSQTNTGELFF. The CDR3 DNA reads as TGTGCCAGCAGCCAAACAAACACCGGGGAGCTGTTTTTT.

This clone was observed a handful of times. V usage is TRBV23-1 and J usage is TRBJ2-1; no clear D gene. TRBV23-1 is an open reading frame, and its role is uncertain. CDR3 size: 16 residues. The V gene lost 0 bases and the J gene lost 3 bases, with 12 bases spanning the gap. CDR3: CASSQSISSVYNEQFF. CDR3 bases: TGCGCCAGCAGTCAATCGATTAGCTCAGTCTACAATGAGCAGTTCTTC.

The gene calls are TRBV6-1 and TRBJ2-7; 9 bases match TRBD1. Germline V gives CDR1 MNHNS, CDR2 SASEGT. There are 16 residues in the CDR3. The V gene end was trimmed by 1 base and the J gene end by 3 bases; junction bases not matched to a gene: 7. CDR3 DNA: TGTGCCAGCAGTGAAGAATTACAGGGGGCGGTCTACGAGCAGTACTTC. Encoded protein: CASSEELQGAVYEQYF.

The chain carries TRBV30 and TRBJ1-3, with 8 bases matching TRBD1. With 7 bases clipped from V and 4 bases from J, the junction kept 9 bases outside the gene matches. The germline gives CDR1 GTSNPN, CDR2 SVGIG (reference sequence). The CDR3 totals 14 residues. The CDR3: CASRQGQLGNTIYF. CDR3 bases: TGTGCCTCTAGACAGGGGCAGCTAGGAAACACCATATATTTT.

The chain employs TRBV18 and TRBJ2-7; 12 bases line up with TRBD1. The CDR3 totals 14 residues. Germline CDR1 and CDR2: KGHSH and LQKENI. V was clipped by 2 bases and J by 10 bases; unmatched bases: 6. CDR3 sequence reads: CASSPGTGGAEQYF. In DNA, the CDR3 is TGTGCCAGCTCACCAGGGACAGGGGGCGCAGAACAGTACTTC.